These 32 T cell receptor beta chains were all obtained from the same sample, sequenced in a study of blood T cell repertoires in COVID-19. The repertoire was sequenced with immunoSEQ multiplex PCR; TCRdb's copy has only in-frame clones and lacks some. The sample has about 440,000 clones, nearly 90% seen once. The sample taken for sequencing was PBMCs or T cells enriched from blood (not recorded which). These receptor sequences come from a young woman with acute COVID-19.

The genes are TRBV29-1 and TRBJ1-2; D gene ambiguous. Germline values: CDR1 SQVTM, CDR2 ANQGSEA. The CDR3 has 13 residues. V dropped 0 bases and J dropped 8 bases, with 13 bases sitting between them. The CDR3 spells CSVEDLGPSGYTF. In DNA form, the CDR3 reads TGCAGCGTTGAAGACTTGGGCCCTAGCGGCTACACCTTC.

This chain joins TRBV9 and TRBJ2-1; D is perhaps TRBD1 (6 bases). V lost 5 bases to trimming and J lost 0 bases, with 21 bases between them. Germline V CDR1 and CDR2: SGDLS, YYNGEE. The CDR3 extends over 18 amino acids. The CDR3 DNA sequence: TGTGCCAGCAGTTACCGGGACAAATCCCGCGGCTCCTACAATGAGCAGTTCTTC. As protein: CASSYRDKSRGSYNEQFF.

This clone was picked up a small number of times. The V and J genes are TRBV6-5 and TRBJ2-7; D not resolved. The CDR3 length is 12 residues. Trimming pared 7 bases from V and 6 bases from J, leaving 13 bases between. The germline gives CDR1 MNHEY, CDR2 SVGAGI. The chain's CDR3 is CASTTRIGEQYF. CDR3 coding DNA: TGTGCCAGCACGACTCGAATCGGCGAGCAGTACTTC.

This clone was found once. CDR3 sequence: CASRQRLAGVAGELFF. The CDR3 coding sequence is TGTGCCAGCCGCCAAAGACTAGCGGGAGTGGCCGGGGAGCTGTTTTTT. The rearrangement links TRBV7-2 to TRBJ2-2; 12 bases match TRBD2. Germline assignment: CDR1 SGHTA and CDR2 FQGNSA. V shed 8 bases and J 6 bases; nucleotides not matched to a gene: 10. The CDR3 has 16 residues.

The rearrangement joins TRBV5-1 to TRBJ2-3, with 7 bases matching TRBD1. The CDR3 covers 15 residues. Germline CDR1 reads SGHRS; CDR2 reads YFSETQ. With V trimmed by 4 bases and J by 2 bases, 7 bases remained unmatched. For the CDR3, the DNA is TGCGCCAGCAGCCTAGACAGGGTCTTCACAGATACGCAGTATTTT. Translating it yields CASSLDRVFTDTQYF.

The V call is TRBV15, the J call TRBJ2-7, with D unclear. The V and J ends lost 3 bases and 2 bases respectively, with 14 bases between them. From germline, CDR1 is LNHNV and CDR2 YYDKDF (reference sequence). The CDR3 length is 15 residues. As DNA, the CDR3 is TGTGCCACCAGCAGGTCGGTGAGTGGGCCCTACGAGCAGTACTTC. This codes for CATSRSVSGPYEQYF.

In DNA form, the CDR3 reads TGTGCCAGCAGTAGAACCGGGGTCACTGAAGCTTTCTTT. This codes for CASSRTGVTEAFF. The rearrangement uses TRBV25-1 and TRBJ1-1, with no clear D. Trimming pared 5 bases from V and 4 bases from J, leaving 11 bases between. CDR1 is MGHDK and CDR2 is SYGVNS in the germline V gene. This CDR3 region has 13 residues.

This clone was observed once. The gene calls are TRBV27 and TRBJ1-1, with TRBD1 matching 7 bases. The CDR3 extends over 15 amino acids. CDR1 and CDR2 (germline): MNHEY, SMNVEV (reference sequence). V shed 5 bases, J shed 5 bases, and the junction held 11 bases outside the gene matches. This CDR3 is CASSVTQGWVTEAFF. The CDR3 region has the DNA TGTGCCAGCAGTGTAACACAGGGGTGGGTTACTGAAGCTTTCTTT.

The chain links TRBV7-9 to TRBJ2-7; weak D call: TRBD1 (6 bases). This CDR3 has 15 amino acids. Germline CDR1 SEHNR, CDR2 FQNEAQ (reference sequence). Trimming left V 5 bases short and J 7 bases short, with 21 bases between. In DNA form, the CDR3 reads TGTGCCAGCAGCCCACTGACAGATAAGAGGGGGGAGCAGTACTTC. This translates into CASSPLTDKRGEQYF.

V usage is TRBV7-9 and J usage is TRBJ1-3, with TRBD1 matching 7 bases. The CDR3 extends over 16 amino acids. The trim removed 3 bases at V and 1 base at J, leaving 6 bases unmatched. CDR1 and CDR2 from the germline V gene are SEHNR and FQNEAQ (reference sequence). CDR3 DNA sequence: TGTGCCAGCAGCTTTCAGGGGGAATGGTCTGGAAACACCATATATTTT. Amino acids: CASSFQGEWSGNTIYF.

The V and J genes are TRBV7-9 and TRBJ1-2; possibly TRBD1 for D (5 bases). Looked up from germline, CDR1 is SEHNR and CDR2 is FQNEAQ (reference sequence). The CDR3 spans 12 residues. Trimming took off 7 bases at V and 2 bases at J, with 8 bases between the two ends. The CDR3 DNA sequence: TGTGCCAGCACTTCAGGGAACTATGGCTACACCTTC. Protein product: CASTSGNYGYTF.

The V call is TRBV6-1, the J call TRBJ1-4, with 7 bases aligning to TRBD1. Germline CDR1 and CDR2: MNHNS and SASEGT. This CDR3 is 16 amino acids long. J lost 10 bases, V lost 3 bases, and 14 bases had no gene match. Written as DNA, the CDR3 is TGTGCCAGCAGTGACCGAACACCGACAGGGCGGGCAAAACTGTTTTTT. Protein product: CASSDRTPTGRAKLFF.

The chain carries TRBV5-8 and TRBJ2-7, with 7 bases aligning to TRBD1. V dropped 2 bases and J dropped 0; count of bases not matched to a gene: 8. From germline, CDR1 is SGHTS and CDR2 YDEGEE. This CDR3 spans 16 amino acids. This chain's CDR3 is CASSLWDSDLSYEQYF. The CDR3 coding sequence is TGTGCCAGCAGCTTATGGGACAGCGACCTCTCCTACGAGCAGTACTTC.

Details on this clone: Other DNA sequences in this specimen translate into the identical CDR3. The chain recombines TRBV7-2 with TRBJ2-7, with 7 bases aligning to TRBD1. Germline CDR1 SGHTA, CDR2 FQGNSA. The junction had 4 bases not matched to a gene; V was cut back by 5 bases and J by 0 bases. This CDR3 spans 14 amino acids. CDR3 in DNA: TGTGCCAGCAGCCTACAGGGGACCTCCTACGAGCAGTACTTC. Amino acids: CASSLQGTSYEQYF.

The genes are TRBV6-6 and TRBJ1-2; perhaps TRBD1 as D (6 bases). The CDR3 contains 15 residues. V lost 2 bases and J lost 5, with 15 bases in between. Germline V gene lookup returns CDR1 MNHNY and CDR2 SVGAGI (reference sequence). The CDR3 sequence: CASSYPGQGGYGYTF. Here the CDR3 DNA reads TGTGCCAGCAGTTACCCCGGACAAGGGGGTTATGGCTACACCTTC.

In DNA form, the CDR3 reads TGTGCCAGCAGTTTAAACTGGAACACTGAAGCTTTCTTT. This encodes CASSLNWNTEAFF. V usage is TRBV27 and J usage is TRBJ1-1; D gene uncertain. Trimming took off 2 bases at V and 1 base at J, with 5 bases between the two ends. The CDR3 has 13 amino acids. Germline V gene sequence: CDR1 MNHEY, CDR2 SMNVEV (reference sequence).

As for this clone: Within the sample, other DNA sequences also encode this same CDR3. The chain couples TRBV30 to TRBJ2-7; no clear D gene. Germline V lookup: CDR1 GTSNPN, CDR2 SVGIG (reference sequence). V was trimmed by 0 bases and J by 2 bases, leaving 8 bases between them. CDR3 length: 13 amino acids. The CDR3 coding sequence is TGTGCCTGGAGTGTCCCAGGTACCTACGAGCAGTACTTC. This encodes CAWSVPGTYEQYF.

The J gene is TRBJ1-3, the V gene TRBV9; the match to TRBD1 covers 8 bases. The junction had 8 bases not matched to a gene; V was cut back by 5 bases and J by 4 bases. Germline loops: CDR1 SGDLS, CDR2 YYNGEE. The CDR3 has 15 residues. The CDR3 sequence is CASSVTGGQGNTIYF. The CDR3 region has the DNA TGTGCCAGCAGTGTCACAGGGGGACAAGGAAACACCATATATTTT.

The V and J genes are TRBV19 and TRBJ1-6, with TRBD1 matching over 8 bases. The germline V gene has CDR1 LNHDA and CDR2 SQIVND (reference sequence). The CDR3 consists of 16 residues. The V gene end was trimmed by 6 bases and the J gene end by 0 bases; junction bases not matched to a gene: 4. CDR3 amino acids: CASSRDRSSYNSPLHF. CDR3 DNA sequence: TGTGCCAGTAGCCGGGACAGGAGCTCCTATAATTCACCCCTCCACTTT.

This clone came up a few times. The chain is built from TRBV11-2 and TRBJ2-2, with D perhaps TRBD1 (6 bases). Germline CDR1 is SGHAT and CDR2 is FQNNGV. This CDR3 comprises 13 residues. Trimming took 5 bases from V and 6 from J, leaving 10 bases between them. CDR3 bases: TGTGCCAGCAGCCCCCACAGGGCCGGGGAGCTGTTTTTT. The encoded protein is CASSPHRAGELFF.

The gene calls are TRBV4-1 and TRBJ2-7, with 11 positions matching TRBD2. The CDR3 runs 15 residues. CDR1 and CDR2 from the germline V gene are MGHRA and YSYEKL. V was pared by 4 bases and J by 3 bases, with 5 bases of the junction left unmatched. CDR3 DNA sequence: TGCGCCAGCAGCCTTAGCGGGGGGGCTAACTACGAGCAGTACTTC. It codes for CASSLSGGANYEQYF.

This clone was detected once. The chain combines TRBV27 with TRBJ1-2; TRBD1 aligns across 9 bases. CDR3 size: 14 residues. Germline CDR1 reads MNHEY; CDR2 reads SMNVEV (reference sequence). Trimming took 5 bases from V and 4 from J; bases not matched to a gene: 5. CDR3 sequence (DNA): TGTGCCAGCAGTCCCGTGGGACAGGGCTATGGCTACACCTTC. Protein product: CASSPVGQGYGYTF.

The chain uses TRBV29-1 and TRBJ2-7, with TRBD2 matching 13 bases. CDR1 is SQVTM, CDR2 ANQGSEA, per germline. Trimming took 6 bases from V and 6 from J; bases not matched to a gene: 14. The CDR3 consists of 16 residues. This CDR3 reads CSVRGRTSGSSVEQYF. Written as DNA, the CDR3 is TGCAGCGTCCGCGGCCGGACTAGCGGGAGTTCGGTCGAGCAGTACTTC.

V usage is TRBV6-5 and J usage is TRBJ1-2; a weak D match, TRBD1 (5 bases). Germline CDR1 and CDR2: MNHEY and SVGAGI. V was trimmed by 0 bases and J by 4 bases, leaving 12 bases between them. This CDR3 spans 15 amino acids. The CDR3 reads CASSYSQGSFYGYTF. In nucleotides, the CDR3 is TGTGCCAGCAGTTACTCGCAGGGATCCTTCTATGGCTACACCTTC.

The chain carries TRBV5-1 and TRBJ1-3; D not resolved. Germline V gene lookup returns CDR1 SGHRS and CDR2 YFSETQ. This CDR3 contains 17 residues. Trimming shortened V by 0 bases and J by 0 bases, and 13 bases separated the two germline ends. CDR3 protein: CASSLEVGELSGNTIYF. The CDR3 region has the DNA TGCGCCAGCAGCTTGGAGGTTGGAGAACTCTCTGGAAACACCATATATTTT. The whole variable domain, filled in from reference TRBV5-1 and TRBJ1-3, reads KAGVTQTPRYLIKTRGQQVTLSCSPISGHRSVSWYQQTPGQGLQFLFEYFSETQRNKGNFPGRFSGRQFSNSRSEMNVSTLELGDSALYLCASSLEVGELSGNTIYFGEGSWLTVV.

This CDR3 is CASSMSGVRGYTF. The CDR3 DNA is TGTGCCAGCAGTATGTCAGGGGTCCGGGGCTACACCTTC. This chain links TRBV27 with TRBJ1-2; weak D call: TRBD1 (6 bases). V was pared by 5 bases and J by 8 bases, with 15 bases between. Germline V CDR1 and CDR2: MNHEY, SMNVEV (reference sequence). This CDR3 region has 13 residues.

The chain combines TRBV9 with TRBJ2-7, with 7 bases that match TRBD1. Germline CDR1 reads SGDLS; CDR2 reads YYNGEE. This CDR3 is built from 14 residues. V gave up 1 base and J gave up 0 bases; unmatched junction bases: 1. CDR3 amino acids: CASSVTGDSYEQYF. The DNA for the CDR3 is TGTGCCAGCAGCGTAACAGGGGACTCCTACGAGCAGTACTTC.

The gene calls are TRBV19 and TRBJ2-3; 14 bases are shared with TRBD2. V gave up 5 bases and J gave up 2 bases; unmatched junction bases: 3. Germline lookup yields CDR1 LNHDA and CDR2 SQIVND (reference sequence). The CDR3 sequence is 16 residues long. CDR3 protein: CASSVTSGRATDTQYF. The CDR3 DNA is TGTGCCAGTAGTGTGACTAGCGGGAGGGCCACAGATACGCAGTATTTT.

The chain has TRBV28 and TRBJ2-7; D may be TRBD2 (5 bases). Germline V gene data show CDR1 as MDHEN and CDR2 as SYDVKM. Trimming took 5 bases from V and 6 from J, leaving 23 bases between them. This CDR3 has 16 amino acids. CDR3 region: CASSQTTGGLFTEQYF. The CDR3 region has the DNA TGTGCCAGCAGTCAAACGACTGGCGGACTCTTTACCGAGCAGTACTTC.

V is TRBV7-9 and J is TRBJ2-1; 10 bases line up with TRBD1. CDR1 SEHNR and CDR2 FQNEAQ come from the germline V gene (reference sequence). Unmatched junction bases numbered 11, after V lost 3 bases and J lost 9 bases. This CDR3 contains 16 residues. The CDR3 here is CASSFGLDRGIGEQFF. The CDR3 bases are TGTGCCAGCAGCTTTGGATTGGACAGGGGGATCGGTGAGCAGTTCTTC.

The chain links TRBV9 to TRBJ2-5; D remains ambiguous. V was trimmed by 2 bases and J by 0 bases, leaving 8 bases between them. The CDR3 loop spans 14 amino acids. Germline CDR1 and CDR2: SGDLS and YYNGEE. The CDR3 sequence is CASSVADNQETQYF. CDR3 DNA sequence: TGTGCCAGCAGCGTTGCAGATAACCAAGAGACCCAGTACTTC.

The J gene is TRBJ2-2, the V gene TRBV3-1 (or the pseudogene TRBV3-2); no clear D. Germline lookup yields CDR1 LGHDT and CDR2 YNNKEL (reference sequence). V lost 1 base to trimming and J lost 3 bases, with 6 bases between them. The CDR3 consists of 14 residues. The CDR3 nucleotides are TGTGCCAGCAGCCAAGGCGGCTACACCGGGGAGCTGTTTTTT. It yields the protein CASSQGGYTGELFF.